The clone carrying this T cell receptor (beta chain) was found many times. The authors prepared the TCRbeta library with unique molecular identifiers. TCRdb ran MiXCR on the PCR reads and lists one entry per CDR3 protein. In the table there are around 78,000 distinct CDR3 sequences, around 7.9% of which are singletons. This sample is part of a study of T-cell reconstitution after alpha-beta-depleted transplantation in children. The CDR3 is 19 residues long. Germline values: CDR1 MNHEY, CDR2 SMNVEV (reference sequence). Trimming took off 0 bases at V and 4 bases at J, with 25 bases between the two ends.

This sample comprised PBMCs from the stem cell graft donor, obtained from the stem cell graft. This clonotype was sampled from a human donor who donated a stem cell graft to a child with acute lymphoblastic leukemia. The V call is TRBV27, the J call TRBJ2-7; D perhaps matches TRBD2 (5 bases). The CDR3 sequence is CASSLSKRGLAPFGYEQYF. CDR3 sequence (DNA): TGTGCCAGCAGTTTATCGAAACGGGGATTAGCGCCTTTTGGGTACGAGCAGTACTTC.